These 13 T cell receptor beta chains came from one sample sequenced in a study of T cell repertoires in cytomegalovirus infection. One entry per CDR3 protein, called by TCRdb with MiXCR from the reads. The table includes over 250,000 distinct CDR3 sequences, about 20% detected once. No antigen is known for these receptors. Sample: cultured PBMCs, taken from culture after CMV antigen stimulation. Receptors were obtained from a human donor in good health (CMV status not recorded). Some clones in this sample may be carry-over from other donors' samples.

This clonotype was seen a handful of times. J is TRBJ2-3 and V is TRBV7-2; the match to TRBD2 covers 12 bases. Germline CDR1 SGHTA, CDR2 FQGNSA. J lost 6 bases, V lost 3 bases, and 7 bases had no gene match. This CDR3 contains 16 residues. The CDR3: CASSLRLAGAGDTQYF. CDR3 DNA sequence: TGTGCCAGCAGCTTGCGACTAGCGGGAGCGGGTGATACGCAGTATTTT.

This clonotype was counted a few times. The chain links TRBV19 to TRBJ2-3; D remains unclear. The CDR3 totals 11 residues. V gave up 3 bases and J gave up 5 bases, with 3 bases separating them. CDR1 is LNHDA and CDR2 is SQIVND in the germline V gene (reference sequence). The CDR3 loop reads CASSMVDTQYF. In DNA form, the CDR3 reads TGTGCCAGTAGTATGGTAGATACGCAGTATTTT.

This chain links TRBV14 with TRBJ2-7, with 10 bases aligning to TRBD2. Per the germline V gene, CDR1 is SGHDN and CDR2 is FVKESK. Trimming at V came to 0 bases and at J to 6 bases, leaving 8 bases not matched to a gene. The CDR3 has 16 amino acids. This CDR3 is CASSQDWSGRVLEQYF. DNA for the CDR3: TGTGCCAGCAGCCAAGATTGGAGCGGGAGGGTCCTCGAGCAGTACTTC.

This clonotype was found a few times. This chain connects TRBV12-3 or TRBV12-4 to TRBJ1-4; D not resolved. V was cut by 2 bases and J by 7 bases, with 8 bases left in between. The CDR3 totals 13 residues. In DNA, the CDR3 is TGTGCCAGCAGTTTACGGGGAAGTGAAAAACTGTTTTTT. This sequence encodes CASSLRGSEKLFF.

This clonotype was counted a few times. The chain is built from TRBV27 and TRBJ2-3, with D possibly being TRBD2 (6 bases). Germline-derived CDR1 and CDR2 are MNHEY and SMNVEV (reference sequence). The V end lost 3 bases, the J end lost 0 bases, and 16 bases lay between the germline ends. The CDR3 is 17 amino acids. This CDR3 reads CASSFFPPGTSTDTQYF. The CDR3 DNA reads TGTGCCAGCAGTTTTTTCCCCCCCGGGACTAGCACAGATACGCAGTATTTT.

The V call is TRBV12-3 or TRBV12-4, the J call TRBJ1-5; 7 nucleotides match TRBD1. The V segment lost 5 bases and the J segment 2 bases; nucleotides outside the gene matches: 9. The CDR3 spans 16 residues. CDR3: CASSPLTGSGNQPQHF. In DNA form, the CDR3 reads TGTGCCAGCAGTCCCCTGACAGGGTCCGGCAATCAGCCCCAGCATTTT.

In nucleotides, the CDR3 is TGTGCCAGCAGCTTAAACGCGAGAAGCACAGATACGCAGTATTTT. Its protein is CASSLNARSTDTQYF. The V gene is TRBV7-3, the J gene TRBJ2-3; D is unresolved. This CDR3 contains 15 residues. Germline CDR1 SGHTA, CDR2 FQGTGA. Deletions cut 1 base from V and 0 bases from J, with 8 bases between.

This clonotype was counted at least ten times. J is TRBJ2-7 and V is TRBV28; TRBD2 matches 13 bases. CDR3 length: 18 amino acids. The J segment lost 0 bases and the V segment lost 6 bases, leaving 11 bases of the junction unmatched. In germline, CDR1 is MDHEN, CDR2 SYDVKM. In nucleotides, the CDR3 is TGTGCCAGCAGCCTAACCGGGACTAGCGGGGCTAGCTCCTACGAGCAGTACTTC. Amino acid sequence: CASSLTGTSGASSYEQYF.

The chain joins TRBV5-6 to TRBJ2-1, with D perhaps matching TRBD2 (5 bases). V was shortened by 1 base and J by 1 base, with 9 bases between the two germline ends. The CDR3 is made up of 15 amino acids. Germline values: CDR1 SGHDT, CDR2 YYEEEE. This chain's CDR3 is CASSLTSRSYNEQFF. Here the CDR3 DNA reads TGTGCCAGCAGCTTGACTAGTAGGTCCTACAATGAGCAGTTCTTC.

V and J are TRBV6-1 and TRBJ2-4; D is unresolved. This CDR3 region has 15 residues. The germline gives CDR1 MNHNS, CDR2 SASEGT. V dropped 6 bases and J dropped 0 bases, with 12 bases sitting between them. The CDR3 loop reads CASRSLALAKNIQYF. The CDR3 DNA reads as TGTGCCAGCAGATCCCTCGCACTAGCCAAAAACATTCAGTACTTC.

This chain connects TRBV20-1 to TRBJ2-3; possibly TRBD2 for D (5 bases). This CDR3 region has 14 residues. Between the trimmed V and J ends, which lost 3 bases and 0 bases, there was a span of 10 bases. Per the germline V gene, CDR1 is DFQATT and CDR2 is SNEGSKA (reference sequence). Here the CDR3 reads CSASPAASTDTQYF. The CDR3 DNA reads TGCAGTGCTAGCCCAGCGGCTAGCACAGATACGCAGTATTTT.

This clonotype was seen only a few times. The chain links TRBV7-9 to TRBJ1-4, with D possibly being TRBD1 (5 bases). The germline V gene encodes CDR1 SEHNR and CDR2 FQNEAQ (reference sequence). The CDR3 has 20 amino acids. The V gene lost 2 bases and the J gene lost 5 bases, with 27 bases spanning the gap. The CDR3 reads CASSLLRIGGYDYKNEKLFF. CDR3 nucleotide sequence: TGTGCCAGCAGCTTACTACGGATCGGGGGATACGATTACAAAAATGAAAAACTGTTTTTT.

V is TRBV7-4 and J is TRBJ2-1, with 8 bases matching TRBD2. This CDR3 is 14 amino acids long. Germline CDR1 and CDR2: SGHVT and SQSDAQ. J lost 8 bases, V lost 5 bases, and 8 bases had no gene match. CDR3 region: CASSEGLGADEQFF. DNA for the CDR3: TGTGCCAGCAGCGAGGGACTAGGAGCTGATGAGCAGTTCTTC.